The 32 T cell receptor beta chains given below trace back to one sample, sequenced in a study of cytomegalovirus exposure and HLA in healthy donors. PCR employed 60 Vbeta and 13 Jbeta primers. Repertoires were generated with immunoSEQ multiplex PCR, while TCRdb's copy carries only in-frame clones and drops some. The top ten clones hold 1.8% of a sample with 200,000 to 250,000 clones, 70% to 80% of them seen once. The specimen sequenced was PBMCs. Receptors originate from a woman aged 25 to 39 in good health and CMV-seronegative.

To note about this clone: The sample holds other DNA sequences that translate to the same CDR3. The rearrangement uses TRBV25-1 and TRBJ2-1, with TRBD2 identical over 9 bases. Unmatched junction bases numbered 14, after V lost 5 bases and J lost 9 bases. This CDR3 is built from 16 residues. The germline gives CDR1 MGHDK, CDR2 SYGVNS. Written as DNA, the CDR3 is TGTGCCAGCAGTACCCCTGGCACTTCGCGGGGGGGTGAGCAGTTCTTC. Protein: CASSTPGTSRGGEQFF.

This clone occurred once. The chain couples TRBV2 to TRBJ1-2, with D possibly being TRBD1 (6 bases). The length of the CDR3 is 13 residues. V shed 3 bases and J shed 3 bases, with 8 bases lying between them. The germline V gene has CDR1 SNHLY and CDR2 FYNNEI. In nucleotides, the CDR3 is TGTGCCAGCAGTGAGTCAGGGGACTATGGCTACACCTTC. It translates to CASSESGDYGYTF. Full variable domain (rest looked up from reference TRBV2 and TRBJ1-2): EPEVTQTPSHQVTQMGQEVILRCVPISNHLYFYWYRQILGQKVEFLVSFYNNEISEKSEIFDDQFSVERPDGSNFTLKIRSTKLEDSAMYFCASSESGDYGYTFGSGTRLTVV.

This clone was detected a few times. The chain has TRBV2 and TRBJ1-2; D ambiguous. The CDR3 has 12 residues. Per germline, CDR1 SNHLY and CDR2 FYNNEI. Deletions cut 2 bases from V and 5 bases from J, with 6 bases between. The CDR3, as DNA: TGTGCCAGCAGTGAATCGGGGTATGGCTACACCTTC. Translated, it gives CASSESGYGYTF.

The chain combines TRBV6-5 with TRBJ1-1, with TRBD1 as a possible D gene (5 bases). CDR3 length: 14 amino acids. Germline values: CDR1 MNHEY, CDR2 SVGAGI. Trimming took 5 bases from V and 0 from J, leaving 10 bases between them. The CDR3 spells CASSGPGMNTEAFF. In DNA form, the CDR3 reads TGTGCCAGCAGTGGACCAGGGATGAACACTGAAGCTTTCTTT.

This clone has more than one count but fewer than ten. This sequence joins TRBV4-1 and TRBJ2-7, with D maybe TRBD2 (6 bases). Trimming shortened V by 5 bases and J by 6 bases, and 17 bases separated the two germline ends. The length of the CDR3 is 14 residues. CDR1 and CDR2 from the germline V gene are MGHRA and YSYEKL. This chain's CDR3 is CASSKSGGGGEQYF. The CDR3 bases are TGCGCCAGCAGCAAGTCTGGGGGAGGCGGCGAGCAGTACTTC.

The V gene is TRBV5-4, the J gene TRBJ1-2; D unclear. The germline CDR1 and CDR2 sequences are SGHNT and YYREEE (reference sequence). The V end lost 2 bases, the J end lost 4 bases, and 12 bases lay between the germline ends. The CDR3 loop spans 14 amino acids. CDR3 region: CASSFGVRGYGYTF. The CDR3 region has the DNA TGTGCCAGCAGCTTTGGAGTAAGAGGCTATGGCTACACCTTC.

The chain employs TRBV7-9 and TRBJ2-2, with TRBD2 matching 14 bases. Germline loops: CDR1 SEHNR, CDR2 FQNEAQ (reference sequence). The CDR3 totals 16 residues. With V trimmed by 5 bases and J by 4 bases, 3 bases remained unmatched. The CDR3 DNA follows: TGTGCCAGCAGCCGCGGACTAGCGGGAGGCACCGGGGAGCTGTTTTTT. This sequence encodes CASSRGLAGGTGELFF.

This clone appeared a few times. The V and J genes are TRBV6-5 and TRBJ2-5; 7 bases are shared with TRBD2. CDR3 length: 14 amino acids. CDR1 is MNHEY, CDR2 SVGAGI, per germline. The V and J ends lost 6 bases and 3 bases, in that order; junction bases with no gene match: 7. CDR3 in DNA: TGTGCCAGCAGGCGGGAGTGGAGCGAAGAGACCCAGTACTTC. This gives the protein CASRREWSEETQYF.

This chain uses TRBV6-5 with TRBJ1-1; D possibly corresponds to TRBD1 (6 bases). CDR3 length: 11 residues. V was clipped by 9 bases and J by 7 bases, with 12 bases between them. The germline V gene has CDR1 MNHEY and CDR2 SVGAGI. In DNA form, the CDR3 reads TGTGCCAGTCTAGGGGGAAGTGAAGCTTTCTTT. It specifies CASLGGSEAFF.

The chain combines TRBV6-5 with TRBJ1-1; possibly TRBD1 for D (6 bases). The ends were cut back, 4 bases at V and 7 bases at J, with 13 bases in the middle. The V gene's germline CDR1 is MNHEY and CDR2 SVGAGI. There are 13 residues in the CDR3. CDR3 amino acids: CASSSWTAYEAFF. The CDR3 coding sequence is TGTGCCAGCAGTTCCTGGACAGCCTATGAAGCTTTCTTT.

As for this clone: One junction end does not reproduce the germline sequence, and a read error may be involved. V gene TRBV7-9 combines with J gene TRBJ2-6, with a weak D call TRBD2 (6 bases). The length of the CDR3 is 17 residues. Germline V CDR1 and CDR2: SEHNR, FQNEAQ (reference sequence). The CDR3 loop reads CSSIRGIQRAGANVLTF. The DNA of the CDR3 is TGTTCCAGCATTCGCGGGATTCAACGGGCAGGGGCCAACGTCCTGACTTTC.

This chain joins TRBV2 and TRBJ2-7; tentatively, D is TRBD1 (6 bases). The CDR3 length is 12 residues. Germline values: CDR1 SNHLY, CDR2 FYNNEI. V lost 6 bases, J lost 5 bases, and 11 bases lay in between. The CDR3 DNA reads as TGTGCCAGCAGGGGGGCAGGGAACGAGCAGTACTTC. Protein sequence: CASRGAGNEQYF.

This clone came up a few times. V gene TRBV19 combines with J gene TRBJ2-1; 15 bases map to TRBD2. Looked up from germline, CDR1 is LNHDA and CDR2 is SQIVND (reference sequence). CDR3 length: 18 amino acids. The junction had 14 bases not matched to a gene; V was cut back by 5 bases and J by 9 bases. CDR3 coding DNA: TGTGCCAGTAGTCTCAGGACTAGCGGGGGGGTAGGCTTCAGTGAGCAGTTCTTC. Protein product: CASSLRTSGGVGFSEQFF.

The V gene is TRBV28, the J gene TRBJ1-5; 7 bases line up with TRBD1. The CDR3 loop spans 17 amino acids. Trimming at V came to 5 bases and at J to 0 bases, leaving 10 bases not matched to a gene. Germline-derived CDR1 and CDR2 are MDHEN and SYDVKM. CDR3 loop: CASSSWTGQFSNQPQHF. The DNA for the CDR3 is TGTGCCAGCAGTAGTTGGACGGGACAGTTTAGCAATCAGCCCCAGCATTTT.

V gene TRBV7-9 combines with J gene TRBJ1-2; D is perhaps TRBD1 (5 bases). The germline CDR1 and CDR2 sequences are SEHNR and FQNEAQ (reference sequence). Trimming stripped 4 bases from V and 1 base from J, with 10 bases between. This CDR3 spans 14 amino acids. The CDR3 reads CASSSWGGNYGYTF. CDR3 sequence (DNA): TGTGCCAGCAGCTCCTGGGGGGGTAACTATGGCTACACCTTC.

The J gene is TRBJ2-1, the V gene TRBV9; TRBD1 matches 7 bases. V was pared by 4 bases and J by 4 bases, with 11 bases of the junction left unmatched. The CDR3 sequence is 16 residues long. Germline loops: CDR1 SGDLS, CDR2 YYNGEE. The CDR3 spells CASSKQAGTVYNEQFF. The CDR3 region has the DNA TGTGCCAGCAGCAAACAGGCCGGGACAGTATACAATGAGCAGTTCTTC.

V gene TRBV29-1 combines with J gene TRBJ1-2; 7 bases align to TRBD1. The CDR3 is made up of 13 amino acids. V lost 4 bases and J lost 0; bases outside the gene matches: 2. CDR1 is SQVTM and CDR2 is ANQGSEA in the germline V gene. CDR3 sequence reads: CSVAGQANYGYTF. The CDR3 nucleotides are TGCAGCGTTGCCGGACAGGCTAACTATGGCTACACCTTC.

This clone was seen a single time. The chain employs TRBV19 and TRBJ2-5; the D gene is possibly TRBD1 (5 bases). Germline V gene sequence: CDR1 LNHDA, CDR2 SQIVND (reference sequence). The V gene lost 1 base and the J gene lost 2 bases, with 14 bases spanning the gap. CDR3 length equals 16 residues. CDR3 loop: CASSIARTREQETQYF. In DNA, the CDR3 is TGTGCCAGTAGTATAGCGAGGACAAGAGAACAAGAGACCCAGTACTTC.

There are a few counts of this clone. The germline gene is not matched at one end of the junction; a read error may be the cause. V gene TRBV11-2 combines with J gene TRBJ2-7; 14 positions match TRBD2. This CDR3 has 17 amino acids. The V gene's germline CDR1 is SGHAT and CDR2 FQNNGV. CDR3 in DNA: TGTGTCAGCAGCAAAGGGACTAGCGGGAGACGGTCTGAAGAGCAGTACTTC. Encoded protein: CVSSKGTSGRRSEEQYF.

The rearrangement links TRBV6-1 to TRBJ2-3; 9 bases match TRBD2. The germline V gene has CDR1 MNHNS and CDR2 SASEGT. The CDR3 loop spans 14 amino acids. The ends lost 10 bases at V and 4 bases at J; junction bases unmatched: 9. Here the CDR3 reads CATNSGRGADTQYF. The DNA for the CDR3 is TGTGCCACGAATAGCGGGAGAGGGGCAGATACGCAGTATTTT.

The count of this clone is one. The chain employs TRBV5-6 and TRBJ1-5, with a weak D call TRBD1 (5 bases). Germline CDR1 is SGHDT and CDR2 is YYEEEE. Trimming removed 2 bases at V and 2 bases at J, with 14 bases between. The CDR3 extends over 16 amino acids. CDR3 loop: CASSLYWDSRNQPQHF. Written as DNA, the CDR3 is TGTGCCAGCAGCTTATATTGGGACTCTCGCAATCAGCCCCAGCATTTT. Variable domain in full (rest from reference TRBV5-6 and TRBJ1-5): DAGVTQSPTHLIKTRGQQVTLRCSPKSGHDTVSWYQQALGQGPQFIFQYYEEEERQRGNFPDRFSGHQFPNYSSELNVNALLLGDSALYLCASSLYWDSRNQPQHFGDGTRLSIL.

The V call is TRBV6-1, the J call TRBJ2-7; 15 bases align to TRBD2. This CDR3 has 15 residues. V gave up 1 base and J gave up 10 bases; unmatched junction bases: 5. Germline V CDR1 and CDR2: MNHNS, SASEGT. CDR3 in amino acids: CASSEVGGLAGGQYF. CDR3 nucleotide sequence: TGTGCCAGCAGTGAAGTAGGGGGACTAGCGGGAGGCCAGTACTTC.

The CDR3 sequence: CATSRLAGYEQYF. DNA for the CDR3: TGTGCCACTTCCAGACTAGCGGGGTACGAGCAGTACTTC. The V gene is TRBV6-5, the J gene TRBJ2-7; TRBD2 matches at 11 bases. Unmatched junction bases numbered 6, after V lost 10 bases and J lost 4 bases. There are 13 residues in the CDR3. CDR1 and CDR2 from the germline V gene are MNHEY and SVGAGI.

Note on this clone: One junction end does not reproduce the germline sequence, and a read error may be involved. This chain links TRBV7-9 with TRBJ1-4; D is undetermined. CDR3 size: 13 residues. Germline V CDR1 and CDR2: SEHNR, FQNEAQ (reference sequence). Written as DNA, the CDR3 is TGTTCCAGCAGCTTAATAGAAAATGAAAAACTGTTTTTT. Translated, it gives CSSSLIENEKLFF.

The chain uses TRBV10-3 and TRBJ2-3, with D perhaps TRBD1 (6 bases). Trimming left V 3 bases short and J 2 bases short, with 18 bases between. This CDR3 has 17 amino acids. CDR1 and CDR2 from the germline V gene are ENHRY and SYGVKD. The chain's CDR3 is CAISDPWGRGDTDTQYF. The CDR3, as DNA: TGTGCCATCAGTGACCCCTGGGGCAGGGGCGACACAGATACGCAGTATTTT.

V gene TRBV30 combines with J gene TRBJ1-5, with 7 bases lining up with TRBD1. J was trimmed by 4 bases and V by 4 bases; bases with no gene match: 13. This CDR3 region has 16 residues. Germline V gene lookup returns CDR1 GTSNPN and CDR2 SVGIG (reference sequence). The CDR3 is CAWTPSGDSFNQPQHF. CDR3 nucleotides: TGTGCCTGGACCCCCTCGGGGGACAGCTTTAATCAGCCCCAGCATTTT.

V is TRBV4-1 and J is TRBJ1-2; tentatively, D is TRBD1 (5 bases). CDR1 and CDR2 (germline): MGHRA, YSYEKL. The V end lost 10 bases, the J end lost 7 bases, and 19 bases lay between the germline ends. The length of the CDR3 is 13 residues. CDR3 in amino acids: CATHGEGLGGYTF. In nucleotides, the CDR3 is TGCGCCACCCACGGAGAGGGACTGGGTGGCTACACCTTC.

CDR3 amino acids: CASRGTDLQILYGYTF. As DNA, the CDR3 is TGTGCCAGTAGGGGGACAGATCTTCAAATCCTCTATGGCTACACCTTC. The gene calls are TRBV19 and TRBJ1-2; 7 bases are shared with TRBD1. V was clipped by 6 bases and J by 4 bases; unmatched bases: 14. The germline gives CDR1 LNHDA, CDR2 SQIVND (reference sequence). The CDR3 loop spans 16 amino acids.

This chain joins TRBV5-1 and TRBJ2-1; 9 bases are shared with TRBD2. Germline CDR1 and CDR2: SGHRS and YFSETQ. The CDR3 runs to 17 residues. V gave up 6 bases and J gave up 5 bases; unmatched junction bases: 15. The CDR3 sequence: CASTLAVGLALDNEQFF. The CDR3 nucleotides are TGCGCCAGCACACTCGCGGTCGGACTAGCGTTAGACAATGAGCAGTTCTTC. Supplemented by reference TRBV5-1 and TRBJ2-1, the full variable domain reads KAGVTQTPRYLIKTRGQQVTLSCSPISGHRSVSWYQQTPGQGLQFLFEYFSETQRNKGNFPGRFSGRQFSNSRSEMNVSTLELGDSALYLCASTLAVGLALDNEQFFGPGTRLTVL.

The J gene is TRBJ2-1, the V gene TRBV30, with D maybe TRBD2 (5 bases). The V and J ends lost 0 bases and 6 bases respectively, with 9 bases between them. In germline, CDR1 is GTSNPN, CDR2 SVGIG (reference sequence). This CDR3 has 13 residues. CDR3 DNA: TGTGCCTGGAGTGTCGGACTGTTCAATGAGCAGTTCTTC. Translation: CAWSVGLFNEQFF.

This clone was seen a handful of times. The chain is built from TRBV19 and TRBJ1-6; D uncertain. Per germline, CDR1 LNHDA and CDR2 SQIVND (reference sequence). This CDR3 region has 12 residues. V lost 9 bases and J 10 bases, leaving 13 bases between the germline ends. CDR3 loop: CASRYEGSPLHF. The CDR3 DNA reads TGTGCCAGCCGATACGAGGGCTCACCCCTCCACTTT.

The chain is built from TRBV5-1 and TRBJ2-1, with D perhaps matching TRBD1 (5 bases). There are 14 residues in the CDR3. The germline CDR1 and CDR2 sequences are SGHRS and YFSETQ. Trimming pared 5 bases from V and 0 bases from J, leaving 9 bases between. This CDR3 is CASSQGASYNEQFF. CDR3 nucleotides: TGCGCCAGCAGTCAAGGGGCCTCCTACAATGAGCAGTTCTTC. The full variable domain, with the rest looked up from reference TRBV5-1 and TRBJ2-1, is KAGVTQTPRYLIKTRGQQVTLSCSPISGHRSVSWYQQTPGQGLQFLFEYFSETQRNKGNFPGRFSGRQFSNSRSEMNVSTLELGDSALYLCASSQGASYNEQFFGPGTRLTVL.